One sample yielded the 25 T cell receptor beta chains listed below, sequenced in a study of radiotherapy plus CTLA-4 blockade in lung cancer. The data were produced by immunoSEQ multiplex PCR, yet TCRdb's version contains in-frame clones alone and is incomplete. This repertoire shows roughly 77,000 clones, less than 85% found once; its top ten account for 9.5% to 10%. The sequenced sample was peripheral blood, obtained from a patient treated with radiotherapy plus ipilimumab. The receptor set was obtained from a human donor with non-small cell lung cancer whose response to radiotherapy plus ipilimumab could not be evaluated.

The chain couples TRBV11-2 to TRBJ1-2; the D is unclear. CDR3 length: 17 residues. Trimming pared 1 base from V and 1 base from J, leaving 16 bases between. CDR1 is SGHAT, CDR2 FQNNGV, per germline. CDR3 coding DNA: TGTGCCAGCAGCTTAGCGAGGCCGGGAGATGTTAACTATGGCTACACCTTC. Residues: CASSLARPGDVNYGYTF.

V usage is TRBV7-8 and J usage is TRBJ2-5; 16 bases are a match to TRBD2. The CDR3 consists of 15 residues. Germline loops: CDR1 SGHVS, CDR2 FQNEAQ. J lost 11 bases, V lost 3 bases, and 6 bases had no gene match. The CDR3: CASSFGTSGGGEQYF. For the CDR3, the DNA is TGTGCCAGCAGCTTCGGGACTAGCGGGGGGGGAGAGCAGTACTTC. Full variable domain (rest looked up from reference TRBV7-8 and TRBJ2-5): GAGVSQSPRYKVAKRGQDVALRCDPISGHVSLFWYQQALGQGPEFLTYFQNEAQLDKSGLPSDRFFAERPEGSVSTLKIQRTQQEDSAVYLCASSFGTSGGGEQYFGPGTRLLVL.

This clone was seen a handful of times. The chain uses TRBV19 and TRBJ1-1, with a possible D match to TRBD1 (5 bases). This CDR3 comprises 13 residues. V was pared by 11 bases and J by 4 bases, with 17 bases between. In germline, CDR1 is LNHDA, CDR2 SQIVND (reference sequence). The DNA of the CDR3 is TGTGCCGTTGAACAGGTAGGCTTCACTGAAGCTTTCTTT. It yields the protein CAVEQVGFTEAFF.

This clone came up once. The chain has TRBV5-1 and TRBJ2-7; 9 bases match TRBD1. CDR1 and CDR2 from the germline V gene are SGHRS and YFSETQ. The CDR3 covers 14 residues. V shed 7 bases and J 1 base; nucleotides not matched to a gene: 6. The CDR3 spells CASQEGQGSYEQYF. Here the CDR3 DNA reads TGCGCCAGCCAGGAGGGACAGGGTTCCTACGAGCAGTACTTC.

There are a few counts of this clone. V usage is TRBV18 and J usage is TRBJ1-2; 9 bases agree with TRBD1. CDR1 and CDR2 (germline): KGHSH, LQKENI. The trim removed 3 bases at V and 5 bases at J, leaving 7 bases unmatched. The CDR3 extends over 15 amino acids. The CDR3 DNA is TGTGCCAGCTCACCCGCCGGGACAGGGCCATATGGCTACACCTTC. Translating it yields CASSPAGTGPYGYTF.

The V call is TRBV29-1, the J call TRBJ2-3, with D possibly being TRBD2 (7 bases). This CDR3 contains 17 residues. Germline V gene data show CDR1 as SQVTM and CDR2 as ANQGSEA. Trimming removed 4 bases from V and 2 bases from J, with 22 bases in between. The CDR3 DNA reads as TGCAGCGTTGTCCCGCGTTTTGGGGGGGGCGCCACAGATACGCAGTATTTT. Residues: CSVVPRFGGGATDTQYF.

J is TRBJ1-1 and V is TRBV7-9; 9 bases map to TRBD1. The CDR3 extends over 15 amino acids. Germline loops: CDR1 SEHNR, CDR2 FQNEAQ (reference sequence). Losses at the gene ends were 1 base for V and 5 bases for J; bases not matched to a gene: 5. CDR3 in DNA: TGTGCCAGCAGCTTAGGCCTTGACAGGGGGACTGAAGCTTTCTTT. Protein product: CASSLGLDRGTEAFF.

V gene TRBV19 combines with J gene TRBJ2-2; 13 bases are a match to TRBD2. Germline V lookup: CDR1 LNHDA, CDR2 SQIVND (reference sequence). V was pared by 6 bases and J by 1 base, with 5 bases of the junction left unmatched. This CDR3 comprises 17 residues. In DNA form, the CDR3 reads TGTGCCAGTAGGGGGACTAGCGGGGTATGGAACACCGGGGAGCTGTTTTTT. Encoded protein: CASRGTSGVWNTGELFF.

The chain is built from TRBV5-3 and TRBJ2-3; TRBD1 is a possible D gene (7 bases). TRBV5-3 is identified as an open reading frame with a role that is uncertain. The CDR3 covers 19 residues. V shed 1 base and J shed 2 bases, with 23 bases lying between them. The CDR3 DNA reads TGTGCCAGAAGCTTGCGAGGCAGGGGGGCACCGAAGCACACAGATACGCAGTATTTT. Residues: CARSLRGRGAPKHTDTQYF.

The genes are TRBV19 and TRBJ2-2; 7 positions agree with TRBD1. The CDR3 sequence is 14 residues long. The germline V gene has CDR1 LNHDA and CDR2 SQIVND (reference sequence). Germline trimming cut 7 bases from V and 1 base from J; bases unmatched to any gene: 3. The CDR3 coding sequence is TGTGCCAGTATAGGGACAGTGAACACCGGGGAGCTGTTTTTT. Its translation: CASIGTVNTGELFF.

This chain joins TRBV18 and TRBJ2-4; 7 bases agree with TRBD1. This CDR3 region has 18 residues. Germline V gene lookup returns CDR1 KGHSH and CDR2 LQKENI. With V trimmed by 4 bases and J by 5 bases, 17 bases remained unmatched. The CDR3 sequence is CASSLRTGAQGMENIQYF. For the CDR3, the DNA is TGTGCCAGCTCACTTCGAACAGGGGCGCAGGGAATGGAAAACATTCAGTACTTC.

V usage is TRBV6-6 and J usage is TRBJ2-1; the match to TRBD2 covers 7 bases. The V gene end was trimmed by 3 bases and the J gene end by 4 bases; junction bases not matched to a gene: 6. The CDR3 is made up of 15 amino acids. Germline loops: CDR1 MNHNY, CDR2 SVGAGI (reference sequence). CDR3 sequence (DNA): TGTGCCAGCAGTTATTGGGGGGGGACGTACAATGAGCAGTTCTTC. Translation gives CASSYWGGTYNEQFF.

This clone has a single count. The CDR3, as DNA: TGTGCCAGCAGCTTAGGGGGCGCTGAAGCTTTCTTT. Residues: CASSLGGAEAFF. The chain has TRBV7-8 and TRBJ1-1; D might be TRBD1 (5 bases). Deletions cut 1 base from V and 6 bases from J, with 6 bases between. The germline V gene encodes CDR1 SGHVS and CDR2 FQNEAQ. The CDR3 length is 12 residues.

The rearrangement joins TRBV19 to TRBJ1-5, with a possible D match to TRBD1 (5 bases). The CDR3 spans 15 residues. The germline V gene encodes CDR1 LNHDA and CDR2 SQIVND (reference sequence). The germline V and J ends were trimmed by 6 bases and 4 bases, with 16 bases remaining between them. The chain's CDR3 is CASRERRGPNQPQHF. CDR3 nucleotide sequence: TGTGCCAGTAGGGAGCGGAGGGGACCTAATCAGCCCCAGCATTTT. The entire variable domain, with the rest obtained from reference TRBV19 and TRBJ1-5, is as follows: DGGITQSPKYLFRKEGQNVTLSCEQNLNHDAMYWYRQDPGQGLRLIYYSQIVNDFQKGDIAEGYSVSREKKESFPLTVTSAQKNPTAFYLCASRERRGPNQPQHFGDGTRLSIL.

This clone qualifies as medium-sized. Other DNA variants within this sample encode the same CDR3. Here the CDR3 reads CASSPLRTGGYEQYF. CDR3 coding DNA: TGCGCCAGCAGCCCTCTCCGGACAGGGGGCTACGAGCAGTACTTC. The rearrangement joins TRBV4-3 to TRBJ2-7; TRBD1 matches at 10 bases. CDR3 length equals 15 residues. J gave up 3 bases and V 4 bases, and 6 bases lay outside the gene matches. CDR1 is LGHNA, CDR2 YSLEER, per germline.

The gene calls are TRBV19 and TRBJ1-1; TRBD1 matches at 11 bases. The CDR3 length is 14 residues. Germline CDR1 LNHDA, CDR2 SQIVND (reference sequence). Unmatched junction bases numbered 10, after V lost 6 bases and J lost 10 bases. CDR3 region: CASSYLGQGARAFF. The DNA for the CDR3 is TGTGCCAGTAGCTACCTTGGACAGGGGGCCCGAGCTTTCTTT.

The genes are TRBV5-1 and TRBJ2-2, with TRBD2 as a possible D gene (5 bases). CDR1 is SGHRS, CDR2 YFSETQ, per germline. V was pared by 2 bases and J by 2 bases, with 13 bases between. CDR3 length: 16 amino acids. The CDR3 sequence: CASSLGLASNTGELFF. DNA for the CDR3: TGCGCCAGCAGCTTAGGGCTAGCTTCAAACACCGGGGAGCTGTTTTTT.

This chain uses TRBV28 with TRBJ2-7; maybe TRBD1 (6 bases). The germline gives CDR1 MDHEN, CDR2 SYDVKM. This CDR3 region has 13 residues. V was clipped by 6 bases and J by 3 bases, with 12 bases between them. CDR3 coding DNA: TGTGCCAGCAGACCCACAGGGATCTACGAGCAGTACTTC. Encoded protein: CASRPTGIYEQYF.

In this sample, this clone turned up a few times. CDR3 sequence: CASSLGLAPGAGELFF. The CDR3 DNA is TGTGCCAGCAGTTTAGGACTAGCCCCTGGGGCCGGGGAGCTGTTTTTT. V usage is TRBV27 and J usage is TRBJ2-2; TRBD2 matches at 8 bases. Germline values: CDR1 MNHEY, CDR2 SMNVEV (reference sequence). This CDR3 comprises 16 residues. V lost 2 bases to trimming and J lost 6 bases; unmatched junction nucleotides: 8.

This clone turned up a few times. V is TRBV19 and J is TRBJ1-2; tentative D call: TRBD1 (6 bases). Germline lookup yields CDR1 LNHDA and CDR2 SQIVND (reference sequence). CDR3 size: 14 residues. Trimming stripped 4 bases from V and 2 bases from J, with 11 bases between. CDR3 region: CASSTGTGNYGYTF. The CDR3 DNA sequence: TGTGCCAGTAGTACAGGTACAGGGAACTATGGCTACACCTTC.

The chain combines TRBV4-3 with TRBJ2-1, with D possibly being TRBD1 (5 bases). From germline, CDR1 is LGHNA and CDR2 YSLEER. V was cut by 1 base and J by 2 bases, with 12 bases left in between. This CDR3 is 16 amino acids long. CDR3 DNA: TGCGCCAGCAGCCAAGTGAAAGGGGCGACCTACAATGAGCAGTTCTTC. As protein: CASSQVKGATYNEQFF.

This clone was seen only a few times. This sequence joins TRBV11-2 and TRBJ2-5; no firm D call. CDR1 SGHAT and CDR2 FQNNGV come from the germline V gene. Trimming took off 4 bases at V and 4 bases at J, with 4 bases between the two ends. This CDR3 has 11 residues. CDR3 nucleotides: TGTGCCAGCAGCTCAGTAGAGACCCAGTACTTC. This sequence encodes CASSSVETQYF.

The chain recombines TRBV7-3 with TRBJ1-2, with D tentatively TRBD1 (5 bases). The germline gives CDR1 SGHTA, CDR2 FQGTGA. The V end was cut by 4 bases, the J end by 8 bases, with 14 bases between. The CDR3 runs 13 residues. Here the CDR3 reads CASSSTGGEGYTF. The CDR3 DNA sequence: TGTGCCAGCAGCTCTACAGGAGGGGAGGGCTACACCTTC.

The V and J genes are TRBV28 and TRBJ2-1, with D possibly matching TRBD1 (6 bases). Germline-derived CDR1 and CDR2 are MDHEN and SYDVKM. Trimming took off 5 bases at V and 8 bases at J, with 19 bases between the two ends. The CDR3 has 15 residues. CDR3 loop: CASSTRSTGNDEQFF. CDR3 bases: TGTGCCAGCAGTACCAGATCCACAGGGAACGATGAGCAGTTCTTC.

This clone was picked up one time. The chain has TRBV19 and TRBJ1-2, with a weak D call TRBD1 (6 bases). The CDR3 sequence is 13 residues long. With 7 bases removed from V and 3 bases from J, the gap between germline ends came to 12 bases. Germline lookup yields CDR1 LNHDA and CDR2 SQIVND (reference sequence). The CDR3 DNA follows: TGTGCCAGTACCCGGTGGACAGACTATGGCTACACCTTC. Protein: CASTRWTDYGYTF.